The rows below give T cell receptor beta chains drawn from one sample of a study of blood T cell repertoires in COVID-19. Profiling relied on immunoSEQ multiplex PCR, and the TCRdb table lists in-frame clones only, not all of them. The data show 150,000 to 200,000 clones, about 87% seen once. The sample taken for sequencing was peripheral blood. These TCRs come from a man aged 60 to 75 with acute or convalescent COVID-19. Both conserved end residues are part of each CDR3. D genes are given only for firm matches. Size values are once, few and many counts, or a class for expanded clones, and some rows have none.

abundance: NA; v_gene: TRBV12-3/TRBV12-4; d_gene: NA; j_gene: TRBJ2-5; CDR3aa: CASSLVHQETQYF; CDR3nt: TGTGCCAGCAGTTTAGTACATCAAGAGACCCAGTACTTC
abundance: NA; v_gene: TRBV5-6; d_gene: NA; j_gene: TRBJ2-3; CDR3aa: CASSQGDTQYF; CDR3nt: TGTGCCAGCAGCCAGGGAGATACGCAGTATTTT
abundance: NA; v_gene: TRBV30; d_gene: TRBD1; j_gene: TRBJ1-2; CDR3aa: CACTGGAYGYTF; CDR3nt: TGTGCCTGTACAGGGGGCGCCTATGGCTACACCTTC
abundance: NA; v_gene: TRBV6-2/TRBV6-3; d_gene: NA; j_gene: TRBJ1-5; CDR3aa: CASSYRRREQPQHF; CDR3nt: TGTGCCAGCAGTTACCGGCGGCGTGAGCAGCCCCAGCATTTT
abundance: NA; v_gene: TRBV7-2; d_gene: TRBD2; j_gene: TRBJ2-3; CDR3aa: CASSPVPSGVKTDTQYF; CDR3nt: TGTGCCAGCAGCCCAGTCCCTAGCGGAGTAAAAACAGATACGCAGTATTTT
abundance: NA; v_gene: TRBV11-3; d_gene: TRBD1; j_gene: TRBJ2-1; CDR3aa: CASSLGTGNEQFF; CDR3nt: TGTGCCAGCAGCCTAGGGACAGGTAATGAGCAGTTCTTC
abundance: NA; v_gene: TRBV7-9; d_gene: TRBD1; j_gene: TRBJ2-3; CDR3aa: CASSPQGWADTQYF; CDR3nt: TGTGCCAGCAGCCCACAGGGGTGGGCAGATACGCAGTATTTT
abundance: NA; v_gene: TRBV3-1/TRBV3-2; d_gene: NA; j_gene: TRBJ1-5; CDR3aa: CASAEGDSNQPQHF; CDR3nt: TGTGCCAGCGCCGAGGGGGACAGCAATCAGCCCCAGCATTTT
abundance: NA; v_gene: TRBV7-2; d_gene: NA; j_gene: TRBJ1-3; CDR3aa: CASSLWETGNTIYF; CDR3nt: TGTGCCAGCAGCTTATGGGAGACCGGAAACACCATATATTTT
abundance: NA; v_gene: TRBV12-5; d_gene: NA; j_gene: TRBJ1-2; CDR3aa: CASGFLNYGYTF; CDR3nt: TGTGCTAGTGGTTTCCTAAACTATGGCTACACCTTC
abundance: NA; v_gene: TRBV29-1; d_gene: NA; j_gene: TRBJ1-1; CDR3aa: CSVEEFAGTEAFF; CDR3nt: TGCAGCGTTGAAGAATTCGCGGGCACTGAAGCTTTCTTT
abundance: NA; v_gene: TRBV7-9; d_gene: TRBD1; j_gene: TRBJ1-2; CDR3aa: CASSPGGIRGYGYTF; CDR3nt: TGTGCCAGCAGTCCAGGGGGCATCCGCGGCTATGGCTACACCTTC
abundance: once; v_gene: TRBV11-2; d_gene: NA; j_gene: TRBJ1-3; CDR3aa: CASSVSRAGNTIYF; CDR3nt: TGTGCCAGCAGCGTTTCTCGGGCTGGAAACACCATATATTTT
abundance: few; v_gene: TRBV24-1; d_gene: TRBD2; j_gene: TRBJ2-2; CDR3aa: CATSDFRLAENTGELFF; CDR3nt: TGTGCCACCAGTGATTTTCGGCTAGCGGAGAACACCGGGGAGCTGTTTTTT
abundance: NA; v_gene: TRBV7-2; d_gene: TRBD2; j_gene: TRBJ2-1; CDR3aa: CASSTHSGLGDNEQFF; CDR3nt: TGTGCCAGCAGCACACACTCGGGACTAGGAGACAATGAGCAGTTCTTC
abundance: NA; v_gene: TRBV7-3; d_gene: TRBD2; j_gene: TRBJ2-1; CDR3aa: CASSFTSGSGNEQFF; CDR3nt: TGTGCCAGCAGCTTCACTAGCGGGAGTGGGAATGAGCAGTTCTTC
abundance: NA; v_gene: TRBV24-1; d_gene: TRBD2; j_gene: TRBJ2-3; CDR3aa: CATSEGLAGDTQYF; CDR3nt: TGTGCCACCAGTGAAGGGCTAGCGGGAGATACGCAGTATTTT
abundance: NA; v_gene: TRBV18; d_gene: NA; j_gene: TRBJ2-1; CDR3aa: CASSPEDRYNEQFF; CDR3nt: TGTGCCAGCTCACCAGAAGACAGATACAATGAGCAGTTCTTC
abundance: NA; v_gene: TRBV20-1; d_gene: NA; j_gene: TRBJ2-5; CDR3aa: CSAVRGETQYF; CDR3nt: TGCAGTGCCGTCCGGGGGGAGACCCAGTACTTC
abundance: NA; v_gene: TRBV27; d_gene: NA; j_gene: TRBJ1-5; CDR3aa: CASSFRHWDQPQHF; CDR3nt: TGTGCCAGCAGTTTCCGACACTGGGATCAGCCCCAGCATTTT
abundance: NA; v_gene: TRBV7-9; d_gene: NA; j_gene: TRBJ2-3; CDR3aa: CASSEQGPDTQYF; CDR3nt: TGTGCCAGCAGCGAACAGGGACCCGATACGCAGTATTTT
abundance: NA; v_gene: TRBV1; d_gene: NA; j_gene: TRBJ1-3; CDR3aa: CTSSQIDWIGNTIYF; CDR3nt: TGCACCAGCAGCCAGATAGACTGGATTGGAAACACCATATATTTT
abundance: NA; v_gene: TRBV6-5; d_gene: NA; j_gene: TRBJ1-2; CDR3aa: CASGGANYGYTF; CDR3nt: TGTGCCAGCGGCGGAGCTAACTATGGCTACACCTTC
abundance: NA; v_gene: TRBV9; d_gene: NA; j_gene: TRBJ2-2; CDR3aa: CASSVGGSPGTGELFF; CDR3nt: TGTGCCAGCAGCGTAGGGGGCAGCCCTGGCACCGGGGAGCTGTTTTTT
abundance: NA; v_gene: TRBV5-6; d_gene: TRBD2; j_gene: TRBJ2-7; CDR3aa: CASSLGLAGVKQYF; CDR3nt: TGTGCCAGCAGCTTAGGACTAGCGGGAGTAAAGCAGTACTTC
abundance: NA; v_gene: TRBV29-1; d_gene: TRBD1; j_gene: TRBJ1-1; CDR3aa: CSAEQGANTEAFF; CDR3nt: TGCAGCGCCGAACAGGGGGCGAACACTGAAGCTTTCTTT
abundance: NA; v_gene: TRBV6-2/TRBV6-3; d_gene: NA; j_gene: TRBJ1-1; CDR3aa: CASSYPQETFF; CDR3nt: TGTGCCAGCAGTTATCCACAGGAGACTTTCTTT
abundance: NA; v_gene: TRBV4-1; d_gene: NA; j_gene: TRBJ2-3; CDR3aa: CASSQVTSTDTQYF; CDR3nt: TGCGCCAGCAGCCAAGTTACTTCCACAGATACGCAGTATTTT
abundance: NA; v_gene: TRBV6-4; d_gene: TRBD1; j_gene: TRBJ1-2; CDR3aa: CASSDSTGGYGYTF; CDR3nt: TGTGCCAGCAGTGACTCGACAGGGGGCTATGGCTACACCTTC
abundance: NA; v_gene: TRBV7-9; d_gene: NA; j_gene: TRBJ2-5; CDR3aa: CASSSPFRGETQYF; CDR3nt: TGTGCCAGCAGCTCCCCCTTCCGAGGGGAGACCCAGTACTTC
abundance: NA; v_gene: TRBV28; d_gene: TRBD1; j_gene: TRBJ1-1; CDR3aa: CASSLWSGQGGTEAFF; CDR3nt: TGTGCCAGCAGTTTATGGAGCGGACAGGGCGGAACTGAAGCTTTCTTT
abundance: NA; v_gene: TRBV5-1; d_gene: TRBD2; j_gene: TRBJ2-2; CDR3aa: CASSLTRTSGRAKFGGELFF; CDR3nt: TGCGCCAGCAGCTTGACCCGGACTAGCGGGAGGGCCAAATTTGGCGGGGAGCTGTTTTTT
abundance: NA; v_gene: TRBV9; d_gene: NA; j_gene: TRBJ2-7; CDR3aa: CASSVVGTGLYEQYF; CDR3nt: TGTGCCAGCAGCGTAGTAGGAACAGGGCTCTACGAGCAGTACTTC
abundance: NA; v_gene: TRBV3-1/TRBV3-2; d_gene: NA; j_gene: TRBJ2-2; CDR3aa: CASSLSRTQNTGELFF; CDR3nt: TGTGCCAGCAGCCTAAGTAGGACACAGAACACCGGGGAGCTGTTTTTT
abundance: NA; v_gene: TRBV6-1; d_gene: NA; j_gene: TRBJ1-2; CDR3aa: CASSEVPANYGYTF; CDR3nt: TGTGCCAGCAGTGAAGTGCCAGCTAACTATGGCTACACCTTC
abundance: NA; v_gene: TRBV5-1; d_gene: TRBD1; j_gene: TRBJ2-4; CDR3aa: CASSSRTGQANIQYF; CDR3nt: TGCGCCAGCAGCTCTAGGACAGGGCAGGCAAACATTCAGTACTTC
abundance: NA; v_gene: TRBV6-5; d_gene: TRBD1; j_gene: TRBJ2-7; CDR3aa: CASSFTGGYEQYF; CDR3nt: TGTGCCAGCAGTTTTACAGGGGGGTACGAGCAGTACTTC
abundance: NA; v_gene: TRBV7-3; d_gene: TRBD1; j_gene: TRBJ2-1; CDR3aa: CASSRTGTGEYNEQFF; CDR3nt: TGTGCCAGCAGCCGGACCGGAACAGGGGAATACAATGAGCAGTTCTTC
abundance: NA; v_gene: TRBV14; d_gene: TRBD1; j_gene: TRBJ1-1; CDR3aa: CASSQDRGPEAFF; CDR3nt: TGTGCCAGCAGCCAAGACAGGGGGCCTGAAGCTTTCTTT
abundance: NA; v_gene: TRBV19; d_gene: NA; j_gene: TRBJ2-3; CDR3aa: CASSRSRTDTQYF; CDR3nt: TGTGCCAGTAGTAGAAGTCGGACAGATACGCAGTATTTT
abundance: NA; v_gene: TRBV4-2; d_gene: NA; j_gene: TRBJ1-5; CDR3aa: CASSEVRQVNQPQHF; CDR3nt: TGTGCCAGCAGCGAAGTACGACAGGTAAATCAGCCCCAGCATTTT
abundance: few; v_gene: TRBV27; d_gene: NA; j_gene: TRBJ1-1; CDR3aa: CATHWSGEAFF; CDR3nt: TGTGCCACTCATTGGTCAGGTGAAGCTTTCTTT
abundance: NA; v_gene: TRBV6-1; d_gene: TRBD1; j_gene: TRBJ2-2; CDR3aa: CASSDMAGGIGELFF; CDR3nt: TGTGCCAGCAGTGATATGGCAGGGGGCATCGGGGAGCTGTTTTTT
abundance: NA; v_gene: TRBV18; d_gene: NA; j_gene: TRBJ1-5; CDR3aa: CASSPRSLDNQPQHF; CDR3nt: TGTGCCAGCTCACCACGGAGTCTTGATAATCAGCCCCAGCATTTT
abundance: NA; v_gene: TRBV7-2; d_gene: TRBD2; j_gene: TRBJ2-1; CDR3aa: CASSLIAGVNNEQFF; CDR3nt: TGTGCCAGCAGCTTGATAGCGGGAGTAAACAATGAGCAGTTCTTC
abundance: NA; v_gene: TRBV7-8; d_gene: NA; j_gene: TRBJ1-4; CDR3aa: CASSLLEDEKLFF; CDR3nt: TGTGCCAGCAGCTTACTTGAGGATGAAAAACTGTTTTTT
abundance: NA; v_gene: TRBV19; d_gene: TRBD1; j_gene: TRBJ1-5; CDR3aa: CASGRDREHQPQHF; CDR3nt: TGTGCCAGTGGACGGGACAGGGAACACCAGCCCCAGCATTTT
abundance: NA; v_gene: TRBV24-1; d_gene: NA; j_gene: TRBJ2-3; CDR3aa: CATSDYPGTDTQYF; CDR3nt: TGTGCCACCAGTGATTACCCGGGCACAGATACGCAGTATTTT
abundance: NA; v_gene: TRBV5-4; d_gene: TRBD1; j_gene: TRBJ2-3; CDR3aa: CASSFGQGPGSGDTQYF; CDR3nt: TGTGCCAGCAGCTTCGGACAGGGGCCCGGAAGTGGAGATACGCAGTATTTT
abundance: NA; v_gene: TRBV2; d_gene: NA; j_gene: TRBJ1-2; CDR3aa: CASSAGTPGRGGYTF; CDR3nt: TGTGCCAGCAGCGCCGGGACTCCAGGACGGGGTGGCTACACCTTC